This T cell receptor beta chain appears in the sequencing data of a study of beta chain features in type 1 diabetes. Regarding the study as a whole: In these data, an HLA type influence on TCRB rearrangement remained unresolved. Shortening of TCRB CDR3s, moderate but significant, appeared in all four CD4+ subsets of Type 1 diabetes patients.

Trimming pared 0 bases from V and 2 bases from J, leaving 8 bases between. Germline V gene sequence: CDR1 LGHNA, CDR2 YSLEER. The CDR3 covers 14 residues. As every portion of the isolated RNA was reverse transcribed, the sequencing read expressed TCRB transcripts. Assay used: immunoSEQ multiplex PCR; TCRdb lists only in-frame clones, some missing. The table includes 310,000 or so clones, roughly 15% detected once. This clone was detected only a few times. Its specificity is not known. Sequencing was performed on naive CD4+ T cells from blood. This clonotype was obtained from a man aged 18 to 29 with type 1 diabetes. The chain uses TRBV4-3 and TRBJ2-7; D is uncertain. Here the CDR3 DNA reads TGCGCCAGCAGCCAAGAGTCTAAAACCTACGAGCAGTACTTC. This encodes CASSQESKTYEQYF.